Presented here are 5 T cell receptor beta chains from one specimen sequenced in a study of CD8 T cells in ankylosing spondylitis. MiXCR was run by TCRdb on the 5' RACE reads, yielding one entry per CDR3 protein. This table has approximately 140,000 distinct CDR3 sequences, roughly 44% appearing once. The specimen was synovial fluid, either unsorted or a sorted T cell fraction (not recorded which). Receptors originate from a male donor with ankylosing spondylitis.

This clonotype occurred a few times. This chain uses TRBV25-1 with TRBJ2-1; TRBD2 matches 9 bases. V shed 2 bases, J shed 0 bases, and the junction held 2 bases outside the gene matches. CDR1 is MGHDK and CDR2 is SYGVNS in the germline V gene. This CDR3 contains 16 residues. DNA for the CDR3: TGTGCCAGCAGTGAACGCGGGAGGGCCTCCTACAATGAGCAGTTCTTC. It is translated as CASSERGRASYNEQFF. Using reference TRBV25-1 and TRBJ2-1 for the parts outside the CDR3, the full variable domain is EADIYQTPRYLVIGTGKKITLECSQTMGHDKMYWYQQDPGMELHLIHYSYGVNSTEKGDLSSESTVSRIRTEHFPLTLESARPSHTSQYLCASSERGRASYNEQFFGPGTRLTVL.

The chain carries TRBV20-1 and TRBJ2-2; D is unresolved. This CDR3 has 16 residues. Germline CDR1 and CDR2: DFQATT and SNEGSKA (reference sequence). Between the trimmed V and J ends, which lost 3 bases and 5 bases, there was a span of 19 bases. The CDR3 spells CSASGIGPRSTGELFF. CDR3 nucleotide sequence: TGCAGTGCTAGTGGGATCGGACCAAGATCTACCGGGGAGCTGTTTTTT.

This clonotype appeared once. This sequence joins TRBV12-3 or TRBV12-4 and TRBJ1-5, with D possibly TRBD1 on 6 matching bases. The CDR3 spans 16 residues. The germline V and J ends were trimmed by 6 bases and 3 bases, with 18 bases remaining between them. The CDR3 region has the DNA TGTGCCAGCAGCAGGGGCGCCAGCTCCAACAATCAGCCCCAGCATTTT. Residues: CASSRGASSNNQPQHF.

The table lists this clonotype with a few counts. The chain combines TRBV6-1 with TRBJ1-1; D unclear. Trimming shortened V by 2 bases and J by 0 bases, and 7 bases separated the two germline ends. Per germline, CDR1 MNHNS and CDR2 SASEGT. The CDR3 length is 14 residues. The CDR3 region has the DNA TGTGCCAGCAGTGAATTAGTGGTGAACACTGAAGCTTTCTTT. Translating gives CASSELVVNTEAFF.

V gene TRBV30 combines with J gene TRBJ2-1; D perhaps matches TRBD2 (6 bases). This CDR3 comprises 14 residues. V was pared by 3 bases and J by 10 bases, with 19 bases between. Looked up from germline, CDR1 is GTSNPN and CDR2 is SVGIG (reference sequence). Here the CDR3 DNA reads TGTGCCTGGAGCAGATTGGGGGGTTCGGACGAGCAGTTCTTC. It yields the protein CAWSRLGGSDEQFF.